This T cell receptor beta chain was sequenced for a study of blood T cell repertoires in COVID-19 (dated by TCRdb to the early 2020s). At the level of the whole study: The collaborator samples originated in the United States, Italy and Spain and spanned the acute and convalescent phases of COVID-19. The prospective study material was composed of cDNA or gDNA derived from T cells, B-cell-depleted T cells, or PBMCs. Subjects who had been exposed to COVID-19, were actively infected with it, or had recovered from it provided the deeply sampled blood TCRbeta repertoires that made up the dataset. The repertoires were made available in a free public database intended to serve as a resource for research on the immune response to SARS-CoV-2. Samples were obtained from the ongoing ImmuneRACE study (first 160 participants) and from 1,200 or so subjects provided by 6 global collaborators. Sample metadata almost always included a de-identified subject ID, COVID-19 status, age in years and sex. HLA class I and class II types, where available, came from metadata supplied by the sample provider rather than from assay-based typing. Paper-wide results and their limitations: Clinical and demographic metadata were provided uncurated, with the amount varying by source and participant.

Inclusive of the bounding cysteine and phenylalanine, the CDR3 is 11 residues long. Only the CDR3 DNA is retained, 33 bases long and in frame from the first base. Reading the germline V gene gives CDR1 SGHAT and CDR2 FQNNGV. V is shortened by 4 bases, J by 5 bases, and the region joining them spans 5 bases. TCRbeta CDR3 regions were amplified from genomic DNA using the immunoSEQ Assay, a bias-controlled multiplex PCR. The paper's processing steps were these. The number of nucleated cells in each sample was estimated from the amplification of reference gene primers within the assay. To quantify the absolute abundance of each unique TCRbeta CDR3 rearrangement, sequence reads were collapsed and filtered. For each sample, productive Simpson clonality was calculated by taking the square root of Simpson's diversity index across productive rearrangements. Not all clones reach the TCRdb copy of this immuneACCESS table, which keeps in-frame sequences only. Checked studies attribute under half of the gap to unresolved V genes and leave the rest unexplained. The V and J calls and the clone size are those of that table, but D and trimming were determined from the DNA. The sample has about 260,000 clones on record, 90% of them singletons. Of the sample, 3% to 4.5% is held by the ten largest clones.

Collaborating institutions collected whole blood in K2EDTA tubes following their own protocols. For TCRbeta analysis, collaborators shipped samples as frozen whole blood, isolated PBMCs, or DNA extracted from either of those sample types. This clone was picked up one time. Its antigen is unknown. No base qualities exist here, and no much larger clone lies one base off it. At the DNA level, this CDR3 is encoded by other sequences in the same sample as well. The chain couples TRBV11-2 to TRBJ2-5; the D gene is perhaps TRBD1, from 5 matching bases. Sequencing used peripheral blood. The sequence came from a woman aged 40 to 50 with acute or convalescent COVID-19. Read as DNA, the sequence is TGTGCCAGCAGCTCAGGGGAGACCCAGTACTTC. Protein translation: CASSSGETQYF.